A single sample gave rise to the 19 T cell receptor beta chains below, sequenced in a study of OX40 agonist ivuxolimab in advanced cancers. TCRdb's table, derived via immunoSEQ multiplex PCR, lists solely in-frame clones and lacks some. This sample yields about 75,000 clones, of which roughly nine tenths are seen a single time; about 0.35% belongs to the top ten. The sequences come from CD4+ or CD8+ T cells sorted from blood, collected in a trial of the OX40 agonist ivuxolimab. These receptors were taken from an adult with an advanced solid tumor such as melanoma, head and neck, liver or kidney cancer.

The chain links TRBV30 to TRBJ2-5; 7 bases align to TRBD1. CDR1 and CDR2 from the germline V gene are GTSNPN and SVGIG (reference sequence). After removal of 5 bases from V and 6 bases from J, the junction contained 9 bases not matched to a gene. The CDR3 covers 13 residues. The CDR3 DNA reads as TGTGCCTGGTATACAGGGGTGGGGAAGACCCAGTACTTC. Translation: CAWYTGVGKTQYF. The complete variable domain, with remaining parts taken from reference TRBV30 and TRBJ2-5, reads SQTIHQWPATLVQPVGSPLSLECTVEGTSNPNLYWYRQAAGRGLQLLFYSVGIGQISSEVPQNLSASRPQDRQFILSSKKLLLSDSGFYLCAWYTGVGKTQYFGPGTRLLVL.

This chain links TRBV19 with TRBJ1-3, with D tentatively TRBD1 (5 bases). CDR3 length: 18 amino acids. From germline, CDR1 is LNHDA and CDR2 SQIVND (reference sequence). V shed 5 bases and J shed 0 bases, with 20 bases lying between them. In DNA, the CDR3 is TGTGCCAGTAGTCTATTCCCGGGGCTGCAATCCTCTGGAAACACCATATATTTT. Its translation is CASSLFPGLQSSGNTIYF.

The chain combines TRBV5-1 with TRBJ2-7; either TRBD1 or TRBD2 may fit D (5 bases each). The CDR3 runs to 15 residues. The ends were cut back, 5 bases at V and 3 bases at J, with 18 bases in the middle. The germline V gene encodes CDR1 SGHRS and CDR2 YFSETQ. The CDR3 coding sequence is TGCGCCAGCAGAAGGTCCGGGACGGATAACTACGAGCAGTACTTC. Encoded protein: CASRRSGTDNYEQYF. Full variable domain (missing parts from reference TRBV5-1 and TRBJ2-7): KAGVTQTPRYLIKTRGQQVTLSCSPISGHRSVSWYQQTPGQGLQFLFEYFSETQRNKGNFPGRFSGRQFSNSRSEMNVSTLELGDSALYLCASRRSGTDNYEQYFGPGTRLTVT.

The CDR3 reads CASSKTTGGTEAFF. CDR3 coding DNA: TGCGCCAGCAGCAAAACGACCGGGGGGACTGAAGCTTTCTTT. This chain joins TRBV5-1 and TRBJ1-1, with D possibly being TRBD1 (5 bases). The V gene lost 4 bases and the J gene lost 5 bases, with 15 bases spanning the gap. Germline V CDR1 and CDR2: SGHRS, YFSETQ. The CDR3 is made up of 14 amino acids.

The chain links TRBV25-1 to TRBJ1-3; D possibly corresponds to TRBD1 (6 bases). The CDR3 consists of 16 residues. Trimming left V 5 bases short and J 0 bases short, with 14 bases between. Germline assignment: CDR1 MGHDK and CDR2 SYGVNS. For the CDR3, the DNA is TGTGCCAGCAGTCAACAGGGTAGACTCTCTGGAAACACCATATATTTT. This translates into CASSQQGRLSGNTIYF.

This clone occurred once. The rearrangement joins TRBV5-4 to TRBJ1-6; the match to TRBD1 covers 7 bases. CDR1 and CDR2 (germline): SGHNT, YYREEE (reference sequence). Trimming at V came to 4 bases and at J to 6 bases, leaving 4 bases not matched to a gene. This CDR3 has 14 amino acids. For the CDR3, the DNA is TGTGCCAGCAGCGCGGGACAGATTAATTCACCCCTCCACTTT. Its protein is CASSAGQINSPLHF.

CDR3: CASSVGQGTSEAFF. CDR3 nucleotides: TGTGCCAGCTCGGTTGGACAGGGCACTAGTGAAGCTTTCTTT. The J gene is TRBJ1-1, the V gene TRBV18; TRBD1 matches 8 bases. Per germline, CDR1 KGHSH and CDR2 LQKENI. The CDR3 contains 14 residues. V shed 6 bases and J 7 bases; nucleotides not matched to a gene: 10.

The genes are TRBV30 and TRBJ1-2, with D possibly TRBD1 on 5 matching bases. The CDR3 consists of 16 residues. The germline gives CDR1 GTSNPN, CDR2 SVGIG (reference sequence). Trimming pared 2 bases from V and 4 bases from J, leaving 20 bases between. For the CDR3, the DNA is TGTGCCTGGAGTAGGGTGGCAGGGTCGGGGAGCTATGGCTACACCTTC. This gives the protein CAWSRVAGSGSYGYTF.

The V and J genes are TRBV7-8 and TRBJ1-5; TRBD1 agrees at 10 bases. Germline V gene data show CDR1 as SGHVS and CDR2 as FQNEAQ. V trimming: 3 bases; J trimming: 0 bases; junction bases outside the gene matches: 5. The CDR3 has 17 residues. CDR3 in DNA: TGTGCCAGCAGCTTGGGGACAGGGGACTATAGCAATCAGCCCCAGCATTTT. Protein product: CASSLGTGDYSNQPQHF.

V usage is TRBV18 and J usage is TRBJ2-5; no clear D gene. The V end lost 4 bases, the J end lost 2 bases, and 14 bases lay between the germline ends. Germline CDR1 reads KGHSH; CDR2 reads LQKENI. This CDR3 is built from 15 residues. CDR3: CASSLLGAAQETQYF. CDR3 in DNA: TGTGCCAGCTCACTACTCGGAGCCGCACAAGAGACCCAGTACTTC.

The rearrangement joins TRBV7-7 to TRBJ2-3; 9 nucleotides match TRBD1. CDR1 is SSHAT and CDR2 is FNYEAQ in the germline V gene (reference sequence). CDR3 length equals 14 residues. The J segment lost 4 bases and the V segment lost 5 bases, leaving 4 bases of the junction unmatched. The CDR3 spells CASSPRTGADTQYF. The CDR3 DNA is TGTGCCAGCAGCCCCCGGACAGGGGCAGATACGCAGTATTTT.

This chain connects TRBV7-2 to TRBJ1-3; 7 bases are a match to TRBD1. V lost 4 bases and J lost 4; bases outside the gene matches: 4. The CDR3 extends over 14 amino acids. CDR1 is SGHTA and CDR2 is FQGNSA in the germline V gene. CDR3 in DNA: TGTGCCAGCAGCTCACAGGGGATCGGAAACACCATATATTTT. Residues: CASSSQGIGNTIYF.

This clone appeared once. The V and J genes are TRBV18 and TRBJ1-5; D uncertain. The CDR3 is 12 amino acids. The V end lost 4 bases, the J end lost 4 bases, and 5 bases lay between the germline ends. CDR1 KGHSH and CDR2 LQKENI come from the germline V gene. The CDR3 is CASSRQNQPQHF. The CDR3 DNA reads TGTGCCAGCTCACGGCAGAATCAGCCCCAGCATTTT.

In its sample, this clone was seen once. CDR3 nucleotide sequence: TGTGCCAGCAGCCCCTATTTTTCCGGCGGAGAAGAGACCCAGTACTTC. It yields the protein CASSPYFSGGEETQYF. The chain couples TRBV7-6 to TRBJ2-5; D is unclear. This CDR3 spans 16 amino acids. V was shortened by 5 bases and J by 3 bases, with 19 bases between the two germline ends. The V gene's germline CDR1 is SGHVS and CDR2 FNYEAQ.

This chain connects TRBV5-1 to TRBJ2-5; 15 bases match TRBD2. The CDR3 is 16 amino acids. The germline CDR1 and CDR2 sequences are SGHRS and YFSETQ. The J segment lost 3 bases and the V segment lost 4 bases, leaving 4 bases of the junction unmatched. The CDR3 sequence: CASSPGLAGGEETQYF. In DNA, the CDR3 is TGCGCCAGCAGCCCGGGACTAGCGGGGGGAGAAGAGACCCAGTACTTC.

The J gene is TRBJ2-2, the V gene TRBV6-6, with D perhaps TRBD2 (6 bases). Between the trimmed V and J ends, which lost 2 bases and 4 bases, there was a span of 11 bases. This CDR3 is built from 15 residues. CDR1 and CDR2 (germline): MNHNY, SVGAGI (reference sequence). For the CDR3, the DNA is TGTGCCAGCAGTTACCAAGCGGGTTTCACCGGGGAGCTGTTTTTT. This codes for CASSYQAGFTGELFF.

The chain recombines TRBV28 with TRBJ2-7; D might be TRBD1 (6 bases). The CDR3 is 12 amino acids. V lost 4 bases and J 6 bases, leaving 10 bases between the germline ends. Per germline, CDR1 MDHEN and CDR2 SYDVKM. The CDR3: CASSSTGREQYF. The CDR3 DNA reads TGTGCCAGCAGTTCCACAGGGCGCGAGCAGTACTTC.

This chain uses TRBV2 with TRBJ2-5, with a tentative D call TRBD2 (7 bases). Germline V gene sequence: CDR1 SNHLY, CDR2 FYNNEI. This CDR3 has 15 amino acids. Trimming removed 7 bases at V and 2 bases at J, with 17 bases between. CDR3 nucleotide sequence: TGTGCCAGCACTCCCCAGGCGGGGGCTCAAGAGACCCAGTACTTC. It translates to CASTPQAGAQETQYF. The full variable domain, with the rest looked up from reference TRBV2 and TRBJ2-5, is EPEVTQTPSHQVTQMGQEVILRCVPISNHLYFYWYRQILGQKVEFLVSFYNNEISEKSEIFDDQFSVERPDGSNFTLKIRSTKLEDSAMYFCASTPQAGAQETQYFGPGTRLLVL.

The V gene is TRBV11-3, the J gene TRBJ2-1; D gene ambiguous. The germline V gene encodes CDR1 SGHNT and CDR2 YENEEA. Trimming shortened V by 3 bases and J by 6 bases, and 9 bases separated the two germline ends. CDR3 size: 13 residues. CDR3 DNA sequence: TGTGCCAGCAGCTTTATCTCTAGCAATGAGCAGTTCTTC. Translation: CASSFISSNEQFF.